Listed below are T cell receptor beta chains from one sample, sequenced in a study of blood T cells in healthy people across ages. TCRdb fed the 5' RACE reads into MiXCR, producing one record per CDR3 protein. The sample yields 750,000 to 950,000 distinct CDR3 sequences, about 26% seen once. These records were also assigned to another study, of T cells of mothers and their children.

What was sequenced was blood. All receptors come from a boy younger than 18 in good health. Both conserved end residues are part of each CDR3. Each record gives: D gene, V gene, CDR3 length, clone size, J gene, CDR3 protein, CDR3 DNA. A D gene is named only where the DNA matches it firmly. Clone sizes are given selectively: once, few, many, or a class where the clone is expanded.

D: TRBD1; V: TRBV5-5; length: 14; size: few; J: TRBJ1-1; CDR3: CASSPQSRGLEAFF; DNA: TGTGCCAGCAGCCCCCAGAGCAGGGGGCTTGAAGCTTTCTTT
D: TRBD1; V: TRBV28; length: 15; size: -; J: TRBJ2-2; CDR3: CASTDSRGFTGELFF; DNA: TGTGCCAGCACCGACTCCAGGGGGTTCACCGGGGAGCTGTTTTTT
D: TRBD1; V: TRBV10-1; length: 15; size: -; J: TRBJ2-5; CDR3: CAGSPGTAGGETQYF; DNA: TGCGCCGGCAGCCCCGGGACAGCCGGCGGTGAGACCCAGTACTTC
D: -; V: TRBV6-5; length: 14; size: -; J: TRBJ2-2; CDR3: CASGAGWNTGELFF; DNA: TGTGCCAGCGGGGCAGGGTGGAACACCGGGGAGCTGTTTTTT
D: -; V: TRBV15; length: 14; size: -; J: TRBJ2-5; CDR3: CATSTRRGGETQYF; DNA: TGTGCCACCAGCACCAGACGAGGGGGAGAGACCCAGTACTTC
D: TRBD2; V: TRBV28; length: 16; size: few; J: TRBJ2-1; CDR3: CASSLPLGLARNEQFF; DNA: TGTGCCAGCAGTCTCCCCTTAGGACTAGCTCGCAATGAGCAGTTCTTC
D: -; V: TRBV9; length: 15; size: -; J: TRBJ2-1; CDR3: CASSVGPQGYNEQFF; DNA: TGTGCCAGCAGCGTAGGTCCCCAGGGGTACAATGAGCAGTTCTTC
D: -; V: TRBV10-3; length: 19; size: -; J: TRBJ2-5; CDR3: CAISSDREGPNYGQETQYF; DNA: TGTGCCATCAGTTCGGACAGGGAGGGTCCCAACTATGGGCAAGAGACCCAGTACTTC
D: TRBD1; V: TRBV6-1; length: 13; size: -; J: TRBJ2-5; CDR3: CASVRAGGETQYF; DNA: TGTGCCAGCGTTCGGGCAGGGGGTGAGACCCAGTACTTC
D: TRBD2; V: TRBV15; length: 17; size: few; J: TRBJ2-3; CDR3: CATSRQGTSVATDTQYF; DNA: TGTGCCACCAGCAGACAAGGGACTAGCGTTGCGACAGATACGCAGTATTTT
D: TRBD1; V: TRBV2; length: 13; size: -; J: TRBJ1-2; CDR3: CASTWTGGFGYTF; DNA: TGTGCCAGCACCTGGACAGGGGGCTTCGGCTACACCTTC
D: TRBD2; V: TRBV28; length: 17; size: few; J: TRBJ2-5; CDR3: CASSGRTSGRRVETQYF; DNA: TGTGCCAGCAGTGGCCGGACTAGCGGGAGGAGGGTGGAGACCCAGTACTTC
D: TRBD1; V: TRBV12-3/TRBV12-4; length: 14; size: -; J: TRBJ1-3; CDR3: CASRQDRWGNTIYF; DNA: TGTGCCAGCAGGCAGGACAGGTGGGGAAACACCATATATTTT
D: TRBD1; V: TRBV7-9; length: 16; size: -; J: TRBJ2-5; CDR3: CASGETGGEAQETQYF; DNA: TGTGCCAGCGGAGAAACAGGGGGCGAGGCCCAAGAGACCCAGTACTTC
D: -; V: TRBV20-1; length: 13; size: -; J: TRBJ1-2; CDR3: CSASEQGADGYTF; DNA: TGCAGTGCTAGTGAACAGGGAGCCGATGGCTACACCTTC
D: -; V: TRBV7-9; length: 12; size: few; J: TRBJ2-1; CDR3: CASSPDYNEQFF; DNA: TGTGCCAGCAGCCCGGACTACAATGAGCAGTTCTTC
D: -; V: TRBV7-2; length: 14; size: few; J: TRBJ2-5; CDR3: CASSLGPGQETQYF; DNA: TGTGCCAGCAGCTTAGGCCCAGGACAAGAGACCCAGTACTTC
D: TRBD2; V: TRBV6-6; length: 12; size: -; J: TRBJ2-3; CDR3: CASHPGGATQYF; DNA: TGTGCCAGCCACCCGGGGGGGGCTACGCAGTATTTT
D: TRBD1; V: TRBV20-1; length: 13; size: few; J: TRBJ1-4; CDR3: CSAVTGGTEKLFF; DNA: TGCAGTGCTGTGACAGGGGGTACTGAAAAACTGTTTTTT
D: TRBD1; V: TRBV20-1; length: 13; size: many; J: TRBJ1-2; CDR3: CSAVHRGTYGYTF; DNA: TGCAGTGCCGTTCACAGGGGGACCTATGGCTACACCTTC
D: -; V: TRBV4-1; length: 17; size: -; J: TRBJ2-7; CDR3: CASSQVFAQQGANEQYF; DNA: TGCGCCAGCAGCCAAGTATTCGCCCAGCAGGGAGCCAACGAGCAGTACTTC
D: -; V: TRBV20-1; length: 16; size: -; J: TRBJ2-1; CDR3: CSARGVSASSYNEQFF; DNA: TGCAGTGCTAGAGGTGTTAGCGCAAGCTCCTACAATGAGCAGTTCTTC
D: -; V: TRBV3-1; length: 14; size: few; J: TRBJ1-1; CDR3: CASSQDGALTEAFF; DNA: TGTGCCAGCAGCCAAGATGGGGCGCTCACTGAAGCTTTCTTT
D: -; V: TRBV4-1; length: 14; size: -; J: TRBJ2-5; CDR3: CASILGSPEETQYF; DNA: TGCGCCAGCATCTTGGGCAGCCCTGAGGAGACCCAGTACTTC
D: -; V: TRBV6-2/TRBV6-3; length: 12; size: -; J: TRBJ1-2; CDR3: CASSYRFRDYTF; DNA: TGTGCCAGCAGTTATAGGTTTCGCGACTACACCTTC
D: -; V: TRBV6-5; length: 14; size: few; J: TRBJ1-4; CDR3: CASRGGWTNEKLLF; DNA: TGTGCCAGCAGAGGGGGGTGGACTAATGAAAAACTGCTTTTT
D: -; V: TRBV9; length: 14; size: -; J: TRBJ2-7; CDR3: CASSSSGDDYEQYF; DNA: TGTGCCAGCAGCTCCTCCGGGGACGACTACGAGCAGTACTTC
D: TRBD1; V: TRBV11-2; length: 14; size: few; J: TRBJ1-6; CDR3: CASSPIQGGSPLHF; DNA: TGTGCCAGCAGCCCAATACAGGGGGGCTCACCCCTCCACTTT
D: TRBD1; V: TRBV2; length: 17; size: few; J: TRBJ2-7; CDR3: CASTFGAPGQGNLEQYF; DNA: TGTGCCAGCACCTTCGGGGCCCCGGGACAGGGAAATTTGGAGCAGTACTTC
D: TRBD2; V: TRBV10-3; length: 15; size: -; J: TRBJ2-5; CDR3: CAISESAGGQETRYF; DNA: TGTGCCATCAGTGAGTCAGCGGGGGGCCAGGAGACCCGGTACTTC
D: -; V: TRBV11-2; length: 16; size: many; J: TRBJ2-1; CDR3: CASSLRGDSSYNEQFF; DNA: TGTGCCAGCAGCTTAAGGGGGGACTCCTCCTACAATGAGCAGTTCTTC
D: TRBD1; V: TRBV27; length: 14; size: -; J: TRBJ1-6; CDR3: CASSRTGTRSPLHF; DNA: TGTGCCAGCAGTCGGACAGGGACGAGGTCACCCCTCCACTTT
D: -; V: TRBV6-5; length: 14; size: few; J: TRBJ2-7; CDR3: CASSYSSTGYEQYF; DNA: TGTGCCAGCAGTTACTCGTCGACAGGCTACGAGCAGTACTTC
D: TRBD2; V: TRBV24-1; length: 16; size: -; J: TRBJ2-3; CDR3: CATSDLTAGGTDTQYF; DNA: TGTGCCACCAGTGATTTGACAGCGGGGGGCACAGATACGCAGTATTTT
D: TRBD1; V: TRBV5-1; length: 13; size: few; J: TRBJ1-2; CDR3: CASSRDSFYGYTF; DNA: TGCGCCAGCAGCCGGGACAGCTTCTATGGCTACACCTTC
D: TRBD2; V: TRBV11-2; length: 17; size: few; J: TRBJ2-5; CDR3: CASSLDLASGGRETQYF; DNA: TGTGCCAGCAGCTTAGACTTGGCTAGCGGGGGGCGGGAGACCCAGTACTTC
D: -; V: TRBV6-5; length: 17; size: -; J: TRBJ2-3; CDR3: CASSYGPGTRRRDTQYF; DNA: TGTGCCAGCAGTTACGGGCCCGGGACGCGTCGCAGGGATACGCAGTATTTT
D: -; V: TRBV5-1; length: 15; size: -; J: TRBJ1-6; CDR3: CASSLKEAYNSPLHF; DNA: TGCGCCAGCAGCTTAAAGGAAGCCTATAATTCACCCCTCCACTTT
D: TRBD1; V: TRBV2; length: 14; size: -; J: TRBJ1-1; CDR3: CASSRTGGWTEAFF; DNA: TGTGCCAGCAGTAGGACAGGGGGCTGGACTGAAGCTTTCTTT
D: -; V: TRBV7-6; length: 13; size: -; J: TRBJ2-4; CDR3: CASSPDGKNIQYF; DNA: TGTGCCAGCAGCCCGGACGGGAAAAACATTCAGTACTTC
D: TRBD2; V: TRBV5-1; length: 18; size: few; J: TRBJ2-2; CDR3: CASSLGARLAGWTGELFF; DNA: TGCGCCAGCAGCTTGGGGGCCAGACTAGCTGGGTGGACCGGGGAGCTGTTTTTT
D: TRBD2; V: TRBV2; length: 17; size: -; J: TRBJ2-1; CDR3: CASSVSRTSGGTNEQFF; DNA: TGTGCCAGCAGTGTATCACGCACTAGCGGGGGGACGAATGAGCAGTTCTTC
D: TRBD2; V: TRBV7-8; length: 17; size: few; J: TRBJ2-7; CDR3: CASSWTSGGDFSYEQYF; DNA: TGTGCCAGCAGCTGGACTAGCGGGGGGGACTTCTCCTACGAGCAGTACTTC
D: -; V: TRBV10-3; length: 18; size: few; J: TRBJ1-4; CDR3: CAISESIWGNRGNEKLFF; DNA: TGTGCCATCAGTGAGTCGATATGGGGGAACCGCGGAAATGAAAAACTGTTTTTT
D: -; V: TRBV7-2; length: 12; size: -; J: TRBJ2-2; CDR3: CASSLAVGELFF; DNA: TGTGCCAGCAGCTTAGCGGTCGGGGAGCTGTTTTTT
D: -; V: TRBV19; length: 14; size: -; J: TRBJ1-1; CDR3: CASRRDGMNTEAFF; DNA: TGTGCCAGTAGACGGGACGGAATGAACACTGAAGCTTTCTTT
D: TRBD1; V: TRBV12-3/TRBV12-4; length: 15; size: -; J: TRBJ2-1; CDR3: CASSFTGQGYNEQFF; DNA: TGTGCCAGCAGTTTTACAGGACAGGGGTACAATGAGCAGTTCTTC